This T cell receptor (beta chain) stems from a study of T cell repertoires in cytomegalovirus infection. This CDR3 contains 15 residues. Looked up from germline, CDR1 is SGHTA and CDR2 is FQGNSA. Losses at the gene ends were 5 bases for V and 0 bases for J; bases not matched to a gene: 6. TCRdb fed the reads into MiXCR, producing one record per CDR3 protein. The sample lists some 70,000 distinct CDR3 sequences; more than 20% were seen once. At least ten counts were recorded for this clonotype. Its antigen is still unknown. Input material: PBMCs, sequenced either directly or after in vitro stimulation (not recorded which). This clonotype was sampled from a human donor in good health (CMV status not recorded). Some clones in this sample may be carry-over from other donors' samples. The chain is built from TRBV7-2 and TRBJ2-5, with TRBD2 matching over 7 bases. The CDR3 region has the DNA TGTGCCAGCAGCCAAGGCCTAGCGGACCAAGAGACCCAGTACTTC. Its protein product is CASSQGLADQETQYF. The full variable domain, rest sourced from reference TRBV7-2 and TRBJ2-5, is GAGVSQSPSNKVTEKGKDVELRCDPISGHTALYWYRQSLGQGLEFLIYFQGNSAPDKSGLPSDRFSAERTGGSVSTLTIQRTQQEDSAVYLCASSQGLADQETQYFGPGTRLLVL.